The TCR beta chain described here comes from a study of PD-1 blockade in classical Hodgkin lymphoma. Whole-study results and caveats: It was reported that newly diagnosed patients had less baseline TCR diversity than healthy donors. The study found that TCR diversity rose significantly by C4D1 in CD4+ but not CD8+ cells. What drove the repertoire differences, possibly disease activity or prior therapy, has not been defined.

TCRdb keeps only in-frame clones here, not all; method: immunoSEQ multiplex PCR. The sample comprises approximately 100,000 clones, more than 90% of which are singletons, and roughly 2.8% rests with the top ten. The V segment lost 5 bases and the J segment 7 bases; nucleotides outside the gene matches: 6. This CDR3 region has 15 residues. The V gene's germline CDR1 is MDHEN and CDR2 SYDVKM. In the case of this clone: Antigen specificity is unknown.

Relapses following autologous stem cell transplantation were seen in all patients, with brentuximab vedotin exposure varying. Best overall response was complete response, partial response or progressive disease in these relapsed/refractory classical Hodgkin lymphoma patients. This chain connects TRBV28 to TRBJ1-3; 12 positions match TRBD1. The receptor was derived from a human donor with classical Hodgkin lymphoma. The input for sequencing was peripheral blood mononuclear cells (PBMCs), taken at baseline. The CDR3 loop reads CASSRLGQGANTIYF. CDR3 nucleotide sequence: TGTGCCAGCAGTCGTCTGGGACAGGGGGCGAACACCATATATTTT.